This TCR beta chain was recovered during a study of CD8 T cells in ankylosing spondylitis. Study results and limitations: Reported data indicate significant enrichment of disease-linked clones within matched ankylosing spondylitis synovial fluid.

Using its own MiXCR run on the 5' RACE reads, TCRdb lists one record per CDR3 protein. The sample includes around 39,000 distinct CDR3 sequences, around an eighth of them seen just once. Note on this clonotype: Its antigen remains unidentified.

What was sequenced was synovial fluid, either unsorted or a sorted T cell fraction (not recorded which). The receptor's source is a male donor with ankylosing spondylitis.

CDR3 in amino acids: CASSLSQAGEQYF. The CDR3 nucleotides read TGTGCCAGCAGCTTATCGCAGGCGGGCGAGCAGTACTTC. The V and J genes are TRBV7-9 and TRBJ2-7; D is possibly TRBD2 (5 bases). This CDR3 region has 13 residues. Germline V gives CDR1 SEHNR, CDR2 FQNEAQ (reference sequence). Trimming removed 2 bases from V and 6 bases from J, with 11 bases in between.